This record concerns one T cell receptor beta chain sequence. Its antigen remains unidentified. The entry originates in a study of CXCR3-negative and CXCR3-positive naive CD8 T cells. General observations from the study: Both naive subsets had comparably high diversity; memory CD8+ cells much lower. Naive CXCR3-negative and CXCR3-positive cells had similar TRBV-TRBJ usage; memory differed. CXCR3-negative naive cells had less hydrophobic TRB CDR3s than did CXCR3-positive naive cells. Naive subsets expressed similar surface CD5; TRB CDR3 features served to infer TCR strength.

Every CD8+ subset sample held about 280,000 flow-sorted cells, done in triplicate. 5' RACE with UMI labels generated the TRB cDNA libraries. TCRdb reworked the 5' RACE reads into one entry per CDR3 protein, no DNA. The sample data list 95,000 to 100,000 distinct CDR3 sequences. From germline, CDR1 is MGHRA and CDR2 YSYEKL. The CDR3 contains 17 residues. The receptor was derived from a human donor in good health. Some clones in this sample may be carry-over from other donors' samples. V usage is TRBV4-1 and J usage is TRBJ2-1; TCRdb picks TRBD2, but there is no DNA to check that call. Sequencing was carried out using naive CXCR3+ CD8+ T cells from blood. As for subset: CD45RO-CCR7+CD27+CD95- naive CD8+ T cells expressing CXCR3 (TNR3+). CDR3 sequence reads: CASSYGLAGSSYNEQFF.